This T cell receptor beta chain comes out of a study of T-cell memory formation after mild COVID-19. The CDR3 contains 16 residues. The V gene's germline CDR1 is SSHAT and CDR2 FNYEAQ (reference sequence). The V and J ends lost 1 base and 0 bases respectively, with 11 bases between them. Researchers used 5'RACE with constant-segment primers to make TCR alpha and TCR beta cDNA libraries that carry sample barcodes and UMIs. From the 5' RACE reads, TCRdb called clonotypes with MiXCR, one entry per CDR3 protein. The top ten hold 20% to 25% of the sample, which has around 250,000 distinct CDR3 sequences, roughly 15% seen once. This clonotype appeared once.

The V and J genes are TRBV7-7 and TRBJ2-3; D remains unclear. This sequence originates from a young man who had mild COVID-19 (a few samples of this study predate the infection). Cell type and time point are not known. Sequencing was performed on PBMCs or a T cell subset sorted from them (not recorded which). The CDR3 coding sequence is TGTGCCAGCAGCTTAGGGGTAGATCCGAGCACAGATACGCAGTATTTT. Protein product: CASSLGVDPSTDTQYF.